The rows below give T cell receptor beta chains drawn from one sample of a study of OX40 agonist ivuxolimab in advanced cancers. TCRdb's table, derived via immunoSEQ multiplex PCR, lists solely in-frame clones and lacks some. This sample has about 61,000 clones, with under 85% found just once. The starting material was CD4+ or CD8+ T cells sorted from blood, obtained in a trial of the OX40 agonist ivuxolimab. These TCRs come from an adult with an advanced solid tumor such as melanoma, head and neck, liver or kidney cancer. Both conserved end residues are part of each CDR3. The D gene is left open where the match is weak. Clone size is not always given. Where it is, it says once, few, many or a class for expanded clones.

TRBJ1-1,NA,NA,TRBV6-5,TGTGCCACCACTCCACACAGAGCGAACACTGAAGCTTTCTTT,CATTPHRANTEAFF
TRBJ2-3,NA,NA,TRBV18,TGTGCCAGCTCACCTCTGGACTACGGCACAGATACGCAGTATTTT,CASSPLDYGTDTQYF
TRBJ2-5,NA,NA,TRBV19,TGTGCCAGTAGTGACGGTAGGGGAGAGACCCAGTACTTC,CASSDGRGETQYF
TRBJ1-2,NA,NA,TRBV29-1,TGCAGCGTCGCACGTCAGGGCAGCTATGGCTACACCTTC,CSVARQGSYGYTF
TRBJ1-2,NA,NA,TRBV28,TGTGCCAGCAGGATCGGTGCGCAGACAAGCTATGGCTACACCTTC,CASRIGAQTSYGYTF
TRBJ1-5,TRBD1,NA,TRBV19,TGTGCCAGTAGCCGGACAGGGGGCCTGGGTCAGCCCCAGCATTTT,CASSRTGGLGQPQHF
TRBJ2-3,NA,NA,TRBV4-3,TGCGCCAGCAGCCAATCACCGGGACCTGTGGATACGCAGTATTTT,CASSQSPGPVDTQYF
TRBJ2-5,TRBD1,NA,TRBV23-1,TGCGCCAGCAGTCAACAGGACAGGGAAGAGACCCAGTACTTC,CASSQQDREETQYF
TRBJ1-2,NA,NA,TRBV28,TGTGCCAGCCTCGGAATTCCTAACTATGGCTACACCTTC,CASLGIPNYGYTF
TRBJ1-2,NA,NA,TRBV29-1,TGCAGCGTTGAAGATCCGCGGGGAACTAGACAGCATGGCTACACCTTC,CSVEDPRGTRQHGYTF
TRBJ1-2,TRBD1,NA,TRBV30,TGTGCCTGGAGTGTTGGGAGGGGGCACACCTTC,CAWSVGRGHTF
TRBJ2-5,NA,many,TRBV11-2,TGTGCCAGCAGCTTAGTGTCTAGCGAGGAGACCCAGTACTTC,CASSLVSSEETQYF
TRBJ1-4,NA,NA,TRBV7-9,TGTGCCAGCAGCCAAGGAAGTATTGGCACTAATGAAAAACTGTTTTTT,CASSQGSIGTNEKLFF
TRBJ2-7,NA,NA,TRBV5-4,TGTGCCAGCAGGAGGGACAACTCCTACGAGCAGTACTTC,CASRRDNSYEQYF
TRBJ1-5,NA,NA,TRBV25-1,TGTGCCAGCAGTGAAGGGGGTATTAGGGATCAGCCCCAGCATTTT,CASSEGGIRDQPQHF
TRBJ2-6,NA,NA,TRBV29-1,TGCAGCGTCCGAGGGGGTTTAACTGGGGCCAACGTCCTGACTTTC,CSVRGGLTGANVLTF
TRBJ1-4,TRBD1,NA,TRBV19,TGTGCCAGTAGTCCAAGGACAGGGCGTAATGAAAAACTGTTTTTT,CASSPRTGRNEKLFF
TRBJ2-2,NA,NA,TRBV5-1,TGCGCCAGCAGCTGGGGGACGTCGAACACCGGGGAGCTGTTTTTT,CASSWGTSNTGELFF
TRBJ1-1,NA,NA,TRBV19,TGTGCCAGTAGTTCACAGGGCTTTGAAGCTTTCTTT,CASSSQGFEAFF
TRBJ2-7,NA,NA,TRBV28,TGTGCCAGCAGTCCCTCTCCCGGGGATTCCTACGAGCAGTACTTC,CASSPSPGDSYEQYF
TRBJ1-2,TRBD1,NA,TRBV12-5,TGTGCTAGCGCCCCCGGGACAGCCGCTAACTACACCTTC,CASAPGTAANYTF
TRBJ2-7,TRBD1,NA,TRBV5-5,TGTGCCAGCCGCGAAGGACAGGGGGACTTCTACGAGCAGTACTTC,CASREGQGDFYEQYF
TRBJ2-2,TRBD1,NA,TRBV19,TGTGCCAGTAGTGTCTTTGGACAGGACGGGGCTCATGGCACCGGGGAGCTGTTTTTT,CASSVFGQDGAHGTGELFF
TRBJ1-1,TRBD1,NA,TRBV7-8,TGTGCCAGCAGCGTACTGACAGGGACTGAAGCTTTCTTT,CASSVLTGTEAFF
TRBJ2-5,NA,NA,TRBV12-2,TGTGCAAGTCGCTTTGGGACAGGGCCGGCCGAGACCCAGTACTTC,CASRFGTGPAETQYF
TRBJ2-7,TRBD1,few,TRBV7-2,TGTGCCAGCAGCCCACAGGGGGCGAGCCCCTACGAGCAGTACTTC,CASSPQGASPYEQYF
TRBJ2-1,TRBD1,NA,TRBV5-1,TGCGCCAGCAGCCCGGGGACAGGGGGAGGGTACAATGAGCAGTTCTTC,CASSPGTGGGYNEQFF
TRBJ1-1,NA,NA,TRBV11-3,TGTGCCAGCAGCTTATACGAGGTTGAAGCTTTCTTT,CASSLYEVEAFF
TRBJ1-4,TRBD1,NA,TRBV6-6,TGTGCCAGCAGTTATACCGGGACAGGGGATGAAAAACTGTTTTTT,CASSYTGTGDEKLFF
TRBJ2-2,TRBD1,NA,TRBV13,TGTGCCAGCAGCTTAGGCCGTATGACAGGGACGCTTAGGGCGGAGCTGTTTTTT,CASSLGRMTGTLRAELFF
TRBJ2-7,NA,NA,TRBV4-1,TGCGCCAGCAGCCAAGGATCCTTGCCCAACTACGAGCAGTACTTC,CASSQGSLPNYEQYF
TRBJ2-3,TRBD2,NA,TRBV6-6,TGTGCCAGCAGTATGGGGCGGGGGGGCTGGACAGATACGCAGTATTTT,CASSMGRGGWTDTQYF
TRBJ2-3,NA,NA,TRBV5-4,TGTGCCAGCAGCTTGGGGTCCTCGGGGACGCAGTATTTT,CASSLGSSGTQYF
TRBJ2-5,NA,NA,TRBV5-1,TGCGCCAGCAGACCCGGGGAAGGGGAGATCCAGTACTTC,CASRPGEGEIQYF
TRBJ2-2,NA,NA,TRBV30,TGTGCCTGGAACAGGTTCGCGAACACCGGGGAGCTGTTTTTT,CAWNRFANTGELFF
TRBJ2-1,TRBD1,once,TRBV10-3,TGTGCCATCACATCAGGAGCCGGGACAGGGGTTAATGAGCAGTTCTTC,CAITSGAGTGVNEQFF
TRBJ1-4,NA,NA,TRBV4-2,TGTGCCAGCAGCCCCGGTGGAGGGAATGAAAAACTGTTTTTT,CASSPGGGNEKLFF
TRBJ2-7,NA,NA,TRBV11-2,TGTGCCAGCAGCTCCTTAGGGGGCGGGAAAGACTACGAGCAGTACTTC,CASSSLGGGKDYEQYF
TRBJ2-7,NA,NA,TRBV7-2,TGTGCCAGCAGCTTAGATGGGGGGGGGCTCTCCTACGAGCAGTACTTC,CASSLDGGGLSYEQYF
TRBJ2-1,TRBD1,NA,TRBV7-9,TGTGCCAGCAGCTTCTCGATACCCAGGACAGGTTACTACAATGAGCAGTTCTTC,CASSFSIPRTGYYNEQFF
TRBJ1-5,TRBD1,once,TRBV6-5,TGTGCCAGCAGTATACAGGGGTCCGATCAGCCCCAGCATTTT,CASSIQGSDQPQHF
TRBJ2-6,NA,NA,TRBV28,TGTGCCAGCAGTTTAAGGCAGAGCTCTGGGGCCAACGTCCTGACTTTC,CASSLRQSSGANVLTF
TRBJ2-5,NA,NA,TRBV11-2,TGTGCCAGCAGCTTAAATGCTGGGCAAGAGACCCAGTACTTC,CASSLNAGQETQYF
TRBJ1-3,NA,NA,TRBV7-8,TGTGCCAGCAGCTTAAGCAGGGTGACACCAGGAAACACCATATATTTT,CASSLSRVTPGNTIYF
TRBJ1-5,NA,NA,TRBV9,TGTGCCAGCAGCGTAGGGGGCAGCGGCCAGCCCCAGCATTTT,CASSVGGSGQPQHF
TRBJ1-2,NA,NA,TRBV28,TGTGCCAGCAGTTTATCGGCGGATCCCCAAAGCTACACCTTC,CASSLSADPQSYTF